Presented here are 24 T cell receptor beta chains from one specimen sequenced in a study of technical replicates of blood from a few donors. Some clones are missing from TCRdb's copy, which holds only in-frame ones; the method was immunoSEQ multiplex PCR. The repertoire holds tens of thousands of clones, with approximately 86% as singletons. The sample taken for sequencing was PBMCs. These receptors all stem from a human donor in good health. Some clones in this sample may be carry-over from other donors' samples.

The chain is built from TRBV19 and TRBJ1-1, with 10 bases aligning to TRBD1. The CDR3 has 14 amino acids. Germline V gives CDR1 LNHDA, CDR2 SQIVND (reference sequence). Trimming cost V 7 bases and J 2 bases; bases outside gene matches: 4. The CDR3 here is CASNRDRGNTEAFF. CDR3 in DNA: TGTGCCAGTAATCGGGACAGGGGTAACACTGAAGCTTTCTTT.

The sample holds one count of this clone. The chain has TRBV6-6 and TRBJ1-4, with 7 bases matching TRBD1. The CDR3 contains 16 residues. The germline gives CDR1 MNHNY, CDR2 SVGAGI (reference sequence). The ends lost 0 bases at V and 1 base at J; junction bases unmatched: 2. The CDR3, as DNA: TGTGCCAGCAGTTACTCCCAGGGGGTAACTAATGAAAAACTGTTTTTT. This sequence encodes CASSYSQGVTNEKLFF.

This chain uses TRBV4-3 with TRBJ2-3, with D unresolved. This CDR3 has 15 residues. Germline lookup yields CDR1 LGHNA and CDR2 YSLEER. V gave up 3 bases and J gave up 1 base, with 11 bases separating them. The CDR3, as DNA: TGCGCCAGCAGCCAGACGGGTTCTGGCACAGATACGCAGTATTTT. Amino acids: CASSQTGSGTDTQYF.

This chain uses TRBV7-3 with TRBJ1-2, with 11 bases lining up with TRBD1. Germline V CDR1 and CDR2: SGHTA, FQGTGA. This CDR3 has 15 amino acids. After removal of 5 bases from V and 7 bases from J, the junction contained 9 bases not matched to a gene. In DNA, the CDR3 is TGTGCCAGCAGCATAGCGGGACAGGGGGTCGGTGGCTACACCTTC. Its protein is CASSIAGQGVGGYTF.

The rearrangement joins TRBV11-2 to TRBJ2-1; TRBD1 aligns across 8 bases. V was pared by 4 bases and J by 1 base, with 3 bases of the junction left unmatched. Germline loops: CDR1 SGHAT, CDR2 FQNNGV. The CDR3 runs to 15 residues. The CDR3 is CASSSTGGSYNEQFF. As DNA, the CDR3 is TGTGCCAGCAGCTCCACAGGGGGTTCCTACAATGAGCAGTTCTTC.

The V call is TRBV6-1, the J call TRBJ1-4, with 7 bases that match TRBD1. Germline CDR1 MNHNS, CDR2 SASEGT. V trimming: 6 bases; J trimming: 3 bases; junction bases outside the gene matches: 4. The CDR3 consists of 14 residues. The CDR3 DNA reads as TGTGCCAGCAGAGCGACAGGGTCTAATGAAAAACTGTTTTTT. Protein sequence: CASRATGSNEKLFF.

The chain joins TRBV23-1 to TRBJ1-5; TRBD1 matches at 7 bases. TRBV23-1 qualifies as an ORF whose function is uncertain. Losses at the gene ends were 8 bases for V and 5 bases for J; bases not matched to a gene: 6. The CDR3 spans 13 residues. The CDR3 region is CASRVGGDQPQHF. The CDR3 nucleotides read TGCGCCAGCCGGGTAGGGGGCGATCAGCCCCAGCATTTT.

This sequence joins TRBV11-2 and TRBJ2-1, with 7 bases identical to TRBD2. V trimming: 1 base; J trimming: 5 bases; junction bases outside the gene matches: 2. The CDR3 is 14 amino acids. The V gene's germline CDR1 is SGHAT and CDR2 FQNNGV. The CDR3 DNA is TGTGCCAGCAGCTTAGGGGGGACTAACAATGAGCAGTTCTTC. Translated: CASSLGGTNNEQFF.

The chain combines TRBV10-3 with TRBJ2-7, with 13 bases matching TRBD2. Germline loops: CDR1 ENHRY, CDR2 SYGVKD. This CDR3 has 15 residues. The V gene end was trimmed by 6 bases and the J gene end by 6 bases; junction bases not matched to a gene: 8. CDR3 region: CAIRGTSGTSPEQYF. The CDR3 DNA reads TGTGCCATCAGGGGGACTAGCGGGACCTCCCCCGAGCAGTACTTC.

V is TRBV9 and J is TRBJ2-5, with 10 bases matching TRBD1. From germline, CDR1 is SGDLS and CDR2 YYNGEE. The length of the CDR3 is 14 residues. The J segment lost 4 bases and the V segment lost 2 bases, leaving 2 bases of the junction unmatched. The CDR3: CASSVGQGGETQYF. In DNA form, the CDR3 reads TGTGCCAGCAGCGTCGGACAGGGGGGAGAGACCCAGTACTTC.

This clone was counted only a few times. The CDR3 coding sequence is TGTGCCAGCAGTGATTGGCGTATACAGGGCTCCTCACCCCTCCACTTT. This gives the protein CASSDWRIQGSSPLHF. The chain employs TRBV6-1 and TRBJ1-6, with a possible D match to TRBD1 (6 bases). Germline V gene lookup returns CDR1 MNHNS and CDR2 SASEGT. This CDR3 region has 16 residues. Deletions cut 3 bases from V and 10 bases from J, with 19 bases between.

The rearrangement links TRBV5-1 to TRBJ1-4, with 12 bases matching TRBD1. The CDR3 contains 17 residues. CDR1 is SGHRS, CDR2 YFSETQ, per germline. V shed 4 bases and J 4 bases; nucleotides not matched to a gene: 8. The CDR3 nucleotides are TGCGCCAGCAGCCCAGGGACAGGGGGCCCGGGTAATGAAAAACTGTTTTTT. It translates to CASSPGTGGPGNEKLFF. The full variable domain, completed using reference TRBV5-1 and TRBJ1-4, is KAGVTQTPRYLIKTRGQQVTLSCSPISGHRSVSWYQQTPGQGLQFLFEYFSETQRNKGNFPGRFSGRQFSNSRSEMNVSTLELGDSALYLCASSPGTGGPGNEKLFFGSGTQLSVL.

This clone was seen just once. V usage is TRBV10-3 and J usage is TRBJ2-1, with TRBD2 matching 13 bases. Germline CDR1 reads ENHRY; CDR2 reads SYGVKD. V shed 5 bases and J 4 bases; nucleotides not matched to a gene: 5. The CDR3 loop spans 16 amino acids. For the CDR3, the DNA is TGTGCCATCAGTACGGGGACTAGCGGGGAGTACAATGAGCAGTTCTTC. Translation: CAISTGTSGEYNEQFF.

This sequence joins TRBV5-4 and TRBJ2-3; 9 bases are a match to TRBD1. Germline trimming cut 5 bases from V and 4 bases from J; bases unmatched to any gene: 8. Germline CDR1 is SGHNT and CDR2 is YYREEE (reference sequence). The CDR3 runs 15 residues. CDR3 amino acids: CASSWTGEYSDTQYF. CDR3 nucleotide sequence: TGTGCCAGCAGTTGGACAGGGGAGTACTCAGATACGCAGTATTTT.

This clone was seen once. V and J are TRBV6-5 and TRBJ1-5; 8 bases agree with TRBD1. Germline trimming cut 5 bases from V and 3 bases from J; bases unmatched to any gene: 3. Germline V gene lookup returns CDR1 MNHEY and CDR2 SVGAGI. The CDR3 has 14 residues. The CDR3 is CASSRTGNNQPQHF. CDR3 sequence (DNA): TGTGCCAGCAGTAGGACAGGGAACAATCAGCCCCAGCATTTT.

This chain joins TRBV5-1 and TRBJ1-4; no clear D. Trimming left V 2 bases short and J 5 bases short, with 10 bases between. The CDR3 runs to 14 residues. Germline V lookup: CDR1 SGHRS, CDR2 YFSETQ. DNA for the CDR3: TGCGCCAGCAGCTTCGGGAGCCCCAATGAAAAACTGTTTTTT. It yields the protein CASSFGSPNEKLFF.

V usage is TRBV5-4 and J usage is TRBJ2-6; 15 bases agree with TRBD2. The CDR3 length is 19 residues. The trim removed 4 bases at V and 4 bases at J, leaving 9 bases unmatched. Germline V gene data show CDR1 as SGHNT and CDR2 as YYREEE (reference sequence). This CDR3 reads CASSPGLAGGSLGANVLTF. Here the CDR3 DNA reads TGTGCCAGCAGCCCGGGACTAGCGGGAGGATCACTCGGGGCCAACGTCCTGACTTTC. The full variable domain, completed using reference TRBV5-4 and TRBJ2-6, is ETGVTQSPTHLIKTRGQQVTLRCSSQSGHNTVSWYQQALGQGPQFIFQYYREEENGRGNFPPRFSGLQFPNYSSELNVNALELDDSALYLCASSPGLAGGSLGANVLTFGAGSRLTVL.

The chain recombines TRBV15 with TRBJ2-7; 9 bases are a match to TRBD2. This CDR3 comprises 15 residues. Germline V gene data show CDR1 as LNHNV and CDR2 as YYDKDF (reference sequence). V gave up 3 bases and J gave up 1 base; unmatched junction bases: 4. CDR3 nucleotide sequence: TGTGCCACCAGCAGGGGCGGGGGGGCATCCTACGAGCAGTACTTC. Translated, it gives CATSRGGGASYEQYF. The full variable domain, with the rest looked up from reference TRBV15 and TRBJ2-7, is DAMVIQNPRYQVTQFGKPVTLSCSQTLNHNVMYWYQQKSSQAPKLLFHYYDKDFNNEADTPDNFQSRRPNTSFCFLDIRSPGLGDTAMYLCATSRGGGASYEQYFGPGTRLTVT.

The chain uses TRBV27 and TRBJ2-7; 9 nucleotides align to TRBD1. V lost 6 bases, J lost 2 bases, and 5 bases stayed unmatched. The CDR3 is 14 residues long. CDR1 is MNHEY and CDR2 is SMNVEV in the germline V gene (reference sequence). CDR3 nucleotides: TGTGCCAGCAGAGGGGGACAGGGACCCTACGAGCAGTACTTC. Translation: CASRGGQGPYEQYF.

This clone was counted a few times. The chain joins TRBV4-3 to TRBJ1-3; D unresolved. The CDR3 is 16 residues long. The ends were cut back, 0 bases at V and 1 base at J, with 10 bases in the middle. Germline V lookup: CDR1 LGHNA, CDR2 YSLEER. DNA of the CDR3: TGCGCCAGCAGCCAAGATCGCTCTGCGTCTGGAAACACCATATATTTT. It specifies CASSQDRSASGNTIYF.

The rearrangement uses TRBV7-8 and TRBJ2-2; 7 bases are a match to TRBD2. CDR1 is SGHVS and CDR2 is FQNEAQ in the germline V gene. The CDR3 totals 15 residues. With 3 bases clipped from V and 6 bases from J, the junction kept 7 bases outside the gene matches. The CDR3 region is CASSFGGRMAGELFF. CDR3 DNA: TGTGCCAGCAGCTTTGGCGGGAGAATGGCCGGGGAGCTGTTTTTT.

The chain is built from TRBV10-3 and TRBJ1-1; perhaps TRBD1 as D (6 bases). V gave up 6 bases and J gave up 2 bases, with 7 bases separating them. This CDR3 has 12 residues. Germline values: CDR1 ENHRY, CDR2 SYGVKD. The CDR3 protein is CAIRGTNTEAFF. CDR3 nucleotide sequence: TGTGCCATCAGGGGGACAAACACTGAAGCTTTCTTT.

The V gene is TRBV6-5, the J gene TRBJ2-7, with a weak D call TRBD2 (6 bases). V lost 7 bases to trimming and J lost 4 bases, with 14 bases between them. Germline V lookup: CDR1 MNHEY, CDR2 SVGAGI. The CDR3 extends over 13 amino acids. The CDR3, as DNA: TGTGCCAGCACCAAGGGAGGAGCTTACGAGCAGTACTTC. Translating gives CASTKGGAYEQYF.

The chain is built from TRBV5-4 and TRBJ1-2; the match to TRBD1 covers 7 bases. This CDR3 is built from 13 residues. The junction had 6 bases not matched to a gene; V was cut back by 6 bases and J by 4 bases. Germline-derived CDR1 and CDR2 are SGHNT and YYREEE (reference sequence). The CDR3 DNA reads TGTGCCAGCAAAGCAGGGGGAGGCTATGGCTACACCTTC. As protein: CASKAGGGYGYTF.